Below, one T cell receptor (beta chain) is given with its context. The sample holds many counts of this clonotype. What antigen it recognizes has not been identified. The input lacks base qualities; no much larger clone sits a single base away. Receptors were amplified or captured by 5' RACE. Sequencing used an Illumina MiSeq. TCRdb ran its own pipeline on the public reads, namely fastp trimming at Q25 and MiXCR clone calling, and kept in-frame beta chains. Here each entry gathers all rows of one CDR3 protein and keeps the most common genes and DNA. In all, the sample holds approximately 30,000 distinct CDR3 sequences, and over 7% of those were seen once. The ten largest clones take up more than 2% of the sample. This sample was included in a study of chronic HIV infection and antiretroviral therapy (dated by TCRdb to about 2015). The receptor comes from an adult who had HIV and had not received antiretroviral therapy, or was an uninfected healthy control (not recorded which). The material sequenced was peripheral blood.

CDR3 protein: CASSEQRTDTQYF. The DNA sequence reads TGCGCCAGCAGTGAGCAGCGCACAGATACGCAGTATTTT. The rearrangement joined TRBV10-2 to TRBJ2-3; the D gene cannot be named for sure. V loses 2 bases, J loses 1 base, and the germline ends lie 4 bases apart. Counted from cysteine to phenylalanine, this CDR3 has 13 amino acids. CDR3 DNA only is kept here, 39 bases in frame from base 1. Taken from the germline V gene, the CDR1 and CDR2 loops are WSHSY and SAAADI.